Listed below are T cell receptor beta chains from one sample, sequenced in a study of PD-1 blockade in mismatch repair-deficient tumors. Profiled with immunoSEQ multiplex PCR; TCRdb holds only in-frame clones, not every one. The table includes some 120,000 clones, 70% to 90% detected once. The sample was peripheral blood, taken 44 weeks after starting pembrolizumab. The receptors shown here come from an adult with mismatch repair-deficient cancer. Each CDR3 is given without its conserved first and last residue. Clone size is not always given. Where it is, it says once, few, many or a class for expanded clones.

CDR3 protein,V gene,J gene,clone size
ASSFARGEGGRIYEQY,TRBV5-1,TRBJ2-7,NA
ASSPTGGSHFTEAF,TRBV4-1,TRBJ1-1,NA
ASGSGVARVYEQF,TRBV12-5,TRBJ2-1,NA
ASSLRSDTQY,TRBV5-4,TRBJ2-3,NA
ASSQSGTGDYEQY,TRBV4-1,TRBJ2-7,NA
ASSYSGVIQETQY,TRBV6-5,TRBJ2-5,NA
ASGFGLAGGDTQY,TRBV25-1,TRBJ2-3,NA
ASSDDSRDSNQPQH,TRBV7-9,TRBJ1-5,NA
ATSILDSNSNQPQH,TRBV15,TRBJ1-5,NA
ASSAGMAPNTGELF,TRBV5-6,TRBJ2-2,NA
AIQGGGSQETQY,TRBV10-3,TRBJ2-5,NA
ASSPQFSTDTQY,TRBV9,TRBJ2-3,once
ASSQDWRWKEKLF,TRBV4-1,TRBJ1-4,NA
ASSLAGTPYNEQF,TRBV5-6,TRBJ2-1,NA
AISGSGTSGYNEQF,TRBV10-3,TRBJ2-1,NA
ASSLGGNSYEQY,TRBV13,TRBJ2-7,NA
ASSQSPSGTGGSYGYT,TRBV4-3,TRBJ1-2,NA
ASSQERDRAQAF,TRBV14,TRBJ1-1,NA
ASNTGGWGGELF,TRBV19,TRBJ2-2,once
ASSIASGSTDTQY,TRBV19,TRBJ2-3,NA
ASSYSAGQPQH,TRBV6-6,TRBJ1-5,NA
ASSKALHPG,TRBV21-1,TRBJ2-7,few
ASSVADRTYNEQF,TRBV28,TRBJ2-1,once
ASSQGTSVDTQY,TRBV4-3,TRBJ2-3,NA
ASSRVIGQPKANYGYT,TRBV5-5,TRBJ1-2,NA
ASSQLALNYGYT,TRBV14,TRBJ1-2,few
ASSETGWGYT,TRBV25-1,TRBJ1-2,NA
ASSWGLADEQF,TRBV27,TRBJ2-1,once
ASRLTSVQETQY,TRBV11-2,TRBJ2-5,NA
ASSQYPSLAGANVLT,TRBV4-1,TRBJ2-6,NA
ASSPPSGEQY,TRBV18,TRBJ2-7,NA
ASSYSPSYEQY,TRBV6-6,TRBJ2-7,NA
ASSETGARTDTQY,TRBV6-4,TRBJ2-3,NA